These T cell receptor beta chains were read from a single sample in a study of PD-1 blockade in mismatch repair-deficient tumors. The method was immunoSEQ multiplex PCR; TCRdb's version includes in-frame clones alone and lacks a portion of them. Among around 39,000 clones, 75% to 90% were seen once, and the ten largest hold around 1%. The starting material was PBMCs, obtained approximately 41 weeks after starting pembrolizumab. These receptors all stem from an adult with mismatch repair-deficient cancer. Both conserved end residues are part of each CDR3. A D gene is named only where the DNA matches it firmly.

V: TRBV19; D: -; J: TRBJ1-6; DNA: TGTGCCAGTAGTTTCGGACATACAGGGTCACCCCTCCACTTT; CDR3: CASSFGHTGSPLHF
V: TRBV7-7; D: -; J: TRBJ2-1; DNA: TGTGCCAGCAGCTTACGGTTAACCTCCTACAATGAGCAGTTCTTC; CDR3: CASSLRLTSYNEQFF
V: TRBV6-6; D: TRBD2; J: TRBJ2-1; DNA: TGTGCCAGCAGTTATTGGCTAGCGGGAGTAAATGAGCAGTTCTTC; CDR3: CASSYWLAGVNEQFF
V: TRBV13; D: TRBD1; J: TRBJ2-5; DNA: TGTGCCAGCAGCCCCACAGGGGGAGAGACCCAGTACTTC; CDR3: CASSPTGGETQYF
V: TRBV27; D: TRBD1; J: TRBJ2-7; DNA: TGTGCCAGCAGTCTCGCGGGACAGGTACCCTACGAGCAGTACTTC; CDR3: CASSLAGQVPYEQYF
V: TRBV19; D: TRBD2; J: TRBJ2-3; DNA: TGTGCCAGTACCTCGACCTGGGCGGGGGACACAGATACGCAGTATTTT; CDR3: CASTSTWAGDTDTQYF
V: TRBV18; D: -; J: TRBJ2-3; DNA: TGTGCCAGCTCACCAAACCAGCGAGCAGATACGCAGTATTTT; CDR3: CASSPNQRADTQYF
V: TRBV28; D: -; J: TRBJ2-5; DNA: TGTGCCAGCAGTTCACTTATGAGGTACCAAGAGACCCAGTACTTC; CDR3: CASSSLMRYQETQYF
V: TRBV7-9; D: -; J: TRBJ1-3; DNA: TGTGCCAGCAGCGGGAGTGGAAACACCATATATTTT; CDR3: CASSGSGNTIYF
V: TRBV5-6; D: -; J: TRBJ1-1; DNA: TGTGCCAGCAGTTTGGAGTCGGGCAGGGTGGGCACTGAAGCTTTCTTT; CDR3: CASSLESGRVGTEAFF
V: TRBV11-2; D: -; J: TRBJ1-6; DNA: TGTGCCAGCAGCTTAGATCAGTCTTCACCCCTCCACTTT; CDR3: CASSLDQSSPLHF
V: TRBV18; D: TRBD2; J: TRBJ2-2; DNA: TGTGCCAGCTCACCCGCCGCGGGAGGGCCCGGGGAGCTGTTTTTT; CDR3: CASSPAAGGPGELFF
V: TRBV5-5; D: -; J: TRBJ1-5; DNA: TGTGCCAGCAGCTTTCCCCCTTCGGAGGCCCGATATAGCAATCAGCCCCAGCATTTT; CDR3: CASSFPPSEARYSNQPQHF
V: TRBV28; D: TRBD1; J: TRBJ1-4; DNA: TGTGCCAGCAGTTTATATGGGACAGGGAGTGAAAAACTGTTTTTT; CDR3: CASSLYGTGSEKLFF